The present TCR beta chain was sequenced within a study of CXCR3-negative and CXCR3-positive naive CD8 T cells. Study-wide points: More hydrophobic TRB CDR3s were found in CXCR3-positive naive cells than in CXCR3-negative naive cells. Most assays used freshly isolated PBMCs, as cryopreservation partially reduced CXCR3. Similarly elevated diversity marked both naive subsets, with memory CD8+ cells showing far lower diversity.

In triplicate, each CD8+ T cell subset was sorted at more than 250,000 cells per replicate. Cells that were CD45RO-CCR7+CD27+CD95- constituted naive CD8+ T cells. The CDR3 is 15 residues long. The germline gives CDR1 MGHRA, CDR2 YSYEKL. Preparation of TRB cDNA libraries relied on 5' RACE carrying UMI labels. TCRdb reanalyzed the 5' RACE reads and collapses them to one entry per CDR3 protein, without DNA. Reported are 150,000 to 160,000 distinct CDR3 sequences; the ten largest clones contain nearly 0.5%. On this clonotype: Its antigen remains unidentified.

Source material: naive CXCR3+ CD8+ T cells from blood. Subset noted: CD45RO-CCR7+CD27+CD95- naive CD8+ T cells expressing CXCR3 (TNR3+). The genes are TRBV4-1 and TRBJ1-1; TCRdb selects TRBD1, and the lack of DNA leaves this call unchecked. The clonotype comes from a human donor in good health. Some clones in this sample may be carry-over from other donors' samples. CDR3 amino acids: CASSPDRVMYAEAFF.